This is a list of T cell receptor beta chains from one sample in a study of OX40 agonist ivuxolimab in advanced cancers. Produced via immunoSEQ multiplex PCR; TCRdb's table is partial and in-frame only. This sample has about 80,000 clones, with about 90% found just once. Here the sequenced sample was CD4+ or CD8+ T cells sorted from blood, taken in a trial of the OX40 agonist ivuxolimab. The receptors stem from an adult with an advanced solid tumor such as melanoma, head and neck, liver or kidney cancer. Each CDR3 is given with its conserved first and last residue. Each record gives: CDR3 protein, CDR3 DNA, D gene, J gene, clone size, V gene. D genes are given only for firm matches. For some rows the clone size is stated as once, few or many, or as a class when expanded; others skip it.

CDR3aa: CASSPRGGQGYTF
CDR3nt: TGTGCCAGCAGCCCCCGGGGGGGCCAGGGCTACACCTTC
d_gene: NA
j_gene: TRBJ1-2
abundance: NA
v_gene: TRBV9

CDR3aa: CATSRAGAGETQYF
CDR3nt: TGTGCCACCAGCAGAGCAGGGGCCGGAGAGACCCAGTACTTC
d_gene: NA
j_gene: TRBJ2-5
abundance: NA
v_gene: TRBV15

CDR3aa: CASSVEAGGYNTGELFF
CDR3nt: TGTGCCAGCAGCGTAGAAGCGGGGGGCTATAACACCGGGGAGCTGTTTTTT
d_gene: TRBD2
j_gene: TRBJ2-2
abundance: NA
v_gene: TRBV9

CDR3aa: CASGSEGNTIYF
CDR3nt: TGTGCTAGTGGTTCAGAGGGAAACACCATATATTTT
d_gene: NA
j_gene: TRBJ1-3
abundance: NA
v_gene: TRBV12-5

CDR3aa: CASKFSGASGYTF
CDR3nt: TGTGCCAGCAAGTTCTCAGGGGCGAGCGGCTACACCTTC
d_gene: NA
j_gene: TRBJ1-2
abundance: NA
v_gene: TRBV5-4

CDR3aa: CASSPIFSDRTYEQYF
CDR3nt: TGTGCCAGCAGCCCCATATTTTCCGACAGGACCTACGAGCAGTACTTC
d_gene: NA
j_gene: TRBJ2-7
abundance: NA
v_gene: TRBV11-3

CDR3aa: CASSLGATSGKETQYF
CDR3nt: TGTGCCAGCAGCTTAGGTGCGACTAGCGGGAAAGAGACCCAGTACTTC
d_gene: TRBD2
j_gene: TRBJ2-5
abundance: NA
v_gene: TRBV11-3

CDR3aa: CASSGVGGTNTGELFF
CDR3nt: TGTGCCAGCAGCGGGGTAGGCGGGACCAACACCGGGGAGCTGTTTTTT
d_gene: NA
j_gene: TRBJ2-2
abundance: NA
v_gene: TRBV5-5

CDR3aa: CATSSDRTHYGYTF
CDR3nt: TGTGCCACCAGCAGCGACAGGACTCACTATGGCTACACCTTC
d_gene: NA
j_gene: TRBJ1-2
abundance: NA
v_gene: TRBV15

CDR3aa: CASSWTSAATGELFF
CDR3nt: TGTGCCAGCAGCTGGACTAGCGCCGCAACCGGGGAGCTGTTTTTT
d_gene: TRBD2
j_gene: TRBJ2-2
abundance: NA
v_gene: TRBV7-9

CDR3aa: CASSLDRGEQFF
CDR3nt: TGTGCCAGCAGCCTAGACAGAGGTGAGCAGTTCTTC
d_gene: NA
j_gene: TRBJ2-1
abundance: NA
v_gene: TRBV11-2

CDR3aa: CASSLSGTGGGYEQFF
CDR3nt: TGTGCCAGCAGTTTAAGCGGGACAGGGGGCGGGTATGAGCAGTTCTTC
d_gene: TRBD1
j_gene: TRBJ2-1
abundance: NA
v_gene: TRBV27

CDR3aa: CASSSGEFNQPQHF
CDR3nt: TGCGCCAGCAGTTCGGGGGAGTTTAATCAGCCCCAGCATTTT
d_gene: NA
j_gene: TRBJ1-5
abundance: NA
v_gene: TRBV10-1

CDR3aa: CASSVSPPDRDNEQFF
CDR3nt: TGTGCCAGTAGTGTAAGCCCCCCGGACAGGGATAATGAGCAGTTCTTC
d_gene: TRBD1
j_gene: TRBJ2-1
abundance: NA
v_gene: TRBV19

CDR3aa: CASSVVSSGASDTQYF
CDR3nt: TGTGCCAGCAGCGTAGTTTCTAGCGGGGCGTCAGATACGCAGTATTTT
d_gene: TRBD2
j_gene: TRBJ2-3
abundance: NA
v_gene: TRBV9

CDR3aa: CASSYRAGNTIYF
CDR3nt: TGTGCCAGCAGTTACCGGGCTGGAAACACCATATATTTT
d_gene: NA
j_gene: TRBJ1-3
abundance: NA
v_gene: TRBV6-5

CDR3aa: CASSQDVGGAYSPLHF
CDR3nt: TGCGCCAGCAGCCAAGATGTGGGAGGGGCGTATTCACCCCTCCACTTT
d_gene: NA
j_gene: TRBJ1-6
abundance: NA
v_gene: TRBV4-3

CDR3aa: CASSQDITPGNTIYF
CDR3nt: TGTGCCAGCAGCCAAGACATAACACCTGGAAACACCATATATTTT
d_gene: NA
j_gene: TRBJ1-3
abundance: NA
v_gene: TRBV4-2

CDR3aa: CASSYSTSNYNEQFF
CDR3nt: TGTGCCAGCAGTTACTCGACGTCCAATTACAATGAGCAGTTCTTC
d_gene: NA
j_gene: TRBJ2-1
abundance: NA
v_gene: TRBV6-6

CDR3aa: CASVSPGQAHLGSYEQYF
CDR3nt: TGTGCCAGCGTTTCGCCGGGACAGGCGCACTTAGGCTCCTACGAGCAGTACTTC
d_gene: TRBD1
j_gene: TRBJ2-7
abundance: NA
v_gene: TRBV5-5

CDR3aa: CATRALAGVDTGELFF
CDR3nt: TGCGCCACCCGGGCCCTAGCGGGAGTAGACACCGGGGAGCTGTTTTTT
d_gene: TRBD2
j_gene: TRBJ2-2
abundance: NA
v_gene: TRBV5-1

CDR3aa: CASSPQQGLYEQYF
CDR3nt: TGTGCCAGCAGCCCACAACAGGGCCTCTACGAGCAGTACTTC
d_gene: NA
j_gene: TRBJ2-7
abundance: NA
v_gene: TRBV7-2

CDR3aa: CASSQPGSLAEAFF
CDR3nt: TGTGCCAGCAGCCAACCGGGTAGCCTTGCTGAAGCTTTCTTT
d_gene: NA
j_gene: TRBJ1-1
abundance: NA
v_gene: TRBV4-2

CDR3aa: CASSLGWGQNTGELFF
CDR3nt: TGTGCCAGCAGCCTTGGGTGGGGACAGAACACCGGGGAGCTGTTTTTT
d_gene: NA
j_gene: TRBJ2-2
abundance: NA
v_gene: TRBV5-4

CDR3aa: CASSPGTGVNTEAFF
CDR3nt: TGTGCCAGCAGCCCCGGGACAGGGGTGAACACTGAAGCTTTCTTT
d_gene: TRBD1
j_gene: TRBJ1-1
abundance: NA
v_gene: TRBV7-2

CDR3aa: CASSFSGLSNEKLFF
CDR3nt: TGTGCCAGCAGCTTCTCGGGACTATCTAATGAAAAACTGTTTTTT
d_gene: NA
j_gene: TRBJ1-4
abundance: NA
v_gene: TRBV7-2

CDR3aa: CASSSYGTGASEAFF
CDR3nt: TGCGCCAGCAGCAGCTACGGGACAGGAGCCAGTGAAGCTTTCTTT
d_gene: TRBD1
j_gene: TRBJ1-1
abundance: NA
v_gene: TRBV5-1

CDR3aa: CASSDRTGEAEAFF
CDR3nt: TGTGCCAGCAGCGACCGTACAGGGGAGGCTGAAGCTTTCTTT
d_gene: TRBD1
j_gene: TRBJ1-1
abundance: once
v_gene: TRBV7-8

CDR3aa: CASSFRTSGEQFF
CDR3nt: TGTGCCAGCAGTTTCCGGACTAGCGGTGAGCAGTTCTTC
d_gene: TRBD2
j_gene: TRBJ2-1
abundance: NA
v_gene: TRBV28

CDR3aa: CASRRGAAGGIYEQYF
CDR3nt: TGTGCCAGCCGCCGGGGGGCTGCGGGGGGGATCTACGAGCAGTACTTC
d_gene: TRBD2
j_gene: TRBJ2-7
abundance: NA
v_gene: TRBV28

CDR3aa: CASSPTGQYQETQYF
CDR3nt: TGCGCCAGCAGCCCAACGGGACAGTACCAAGAGACCCAGTACTTC
d_gene: TRBD1
j_gene: TRBJ2-5
abundance: NA
v_gene: TRBV5-1

CDR3aa: CASSLTPTNEKLFF
CDR3nt: TGCGCCAGCAGCCTGACCCCGACTAATGAAAAACTGTTTTTT
d_gene: NA
j_gene: TRBJ1-4
abundance: NA
v_gene: TRBV4-1

CDR3aa: CASSQERGGRRGTQYF
CDR3nt: TGCGCCAGCAGCCAAGAGCGGGGGGGCCGTCGCGGTACGCAGTATTTT
d_gene: TRBD2
j_gene: TRBJ2-3
abundance: NA
v_gene: TRBV4-3

CDR3aa: CASTPGPGGSGRAVDEQFF
CDR3nt: TGTGCCAGCACCCCGGGTCCCGGTGGTAGCGGGAGGGCCGTGGATGAGCAGTTCTTC
d_gene: TRBD2
j_gene: TRBJ2-1
abundance: NA
v_gene: TRBV7-8

CDR3aa: CAVQGGRFAGYTF
CDR3nt: TGTGCCGTACAGGGCGGGCGTTTCGCTGGCTACACCTTC
d_gene: NA
j_gene: TRBJ1-2
abundance: NA
v_gene: TRBV2

CDR3aa: CASSSEPYEQYF
CDR3nt: TGTGCCAGCAGTTCCGAGCCCTACGAGCAGTACTTC
d_gene: NA
j_gene: TRBJ2-7
abundance: NA
v_gene: TRBV28

CDR3aa: CASSYGIGSLGNEQYF
CDR3nt: TGTGCCAGCAGTTACGGTATTGGAAGCCTTGGGAACGAGCAGTACTTC
d_gene: NA
j_gene: TRBJ2-7
abundance: NA
v_gene: TRBV6-5

CDR3aa: CASSSGQFNEKLFF
CDR3nt: TGTGCCAGCAGCTCGGGTCAGTTTAATGAAAAACTGTTTTTT
d_gene: NA
j_gene: TRBJ1-4
abundance: NA
v_gene: TRBV7-2

CDR3aa: CASRTGGVNEKLFF
CDR3nt: TGTGCCAGTAGGACCGGGGGGGTAAATGAAAAACTGTTTTTT
d_gene: NA
j_gene: TRBJ1-4
abundance: NA
v_gene: TRBV19